The present TCR beta chain was sequenced within a study of CD8 T cell repertoires and HIV-1 epitope variants. The CDR3 spans 11 residues. The germline CDR1 and CDR2 sequences are SQVTM and ANQGSEA. Trimming took off 3 bases at V and 4 bases at J, with 4 bases between the two ends. The table came from immunoSEQ multiplex PCR; TCRdb's copy has only in-frame clones and leaves some out. The repertoire holds thousands of clones, with roughly 65% as singletons. About this clone: Its antigen is currently unknown.

This TCR came from a male donor with HIV. The chain carries TRBV29-1 and TRBJ1-3; D remains ambiguous. Sequencing input: cultured CD8+ T cells derived from PBMCs. CDR3 protein: CSVEAGNTIYF. The CDR3 DNA sequence: TGCAGCGTTGAGGCGGGAAACACCATATATTTT.